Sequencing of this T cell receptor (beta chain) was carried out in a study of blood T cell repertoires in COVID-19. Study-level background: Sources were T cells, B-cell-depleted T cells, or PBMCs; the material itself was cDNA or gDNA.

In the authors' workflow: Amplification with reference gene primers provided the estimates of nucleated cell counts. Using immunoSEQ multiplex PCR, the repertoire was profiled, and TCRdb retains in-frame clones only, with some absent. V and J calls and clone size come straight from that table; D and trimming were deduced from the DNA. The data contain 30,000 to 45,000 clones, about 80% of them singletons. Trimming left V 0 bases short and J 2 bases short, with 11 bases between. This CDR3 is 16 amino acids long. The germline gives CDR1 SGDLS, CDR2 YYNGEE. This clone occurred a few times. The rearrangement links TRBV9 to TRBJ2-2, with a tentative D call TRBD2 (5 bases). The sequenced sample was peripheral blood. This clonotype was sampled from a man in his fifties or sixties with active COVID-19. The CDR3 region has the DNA TGTGCCAGCAGCGTAGCACTGGGAGTAAACACCGGGGAGCTGTTTTTT. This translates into CASSVALGVNTGELFF.